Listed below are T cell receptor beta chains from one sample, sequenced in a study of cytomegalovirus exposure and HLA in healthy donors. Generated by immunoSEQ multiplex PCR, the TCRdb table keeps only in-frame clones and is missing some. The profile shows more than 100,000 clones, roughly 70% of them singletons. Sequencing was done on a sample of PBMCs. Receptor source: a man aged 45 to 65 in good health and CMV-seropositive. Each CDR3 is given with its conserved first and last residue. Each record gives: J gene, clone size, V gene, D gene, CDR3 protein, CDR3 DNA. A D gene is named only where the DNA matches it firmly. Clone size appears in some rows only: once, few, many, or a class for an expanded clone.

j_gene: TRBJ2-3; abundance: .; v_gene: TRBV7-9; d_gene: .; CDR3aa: CASSMSRSTDTQYF; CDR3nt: TGTGCCAGCAGCATGTCTAGGAGCACAGATACGCAGTATTTT
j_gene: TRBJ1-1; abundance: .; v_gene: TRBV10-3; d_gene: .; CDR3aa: CAISGIETEAFF; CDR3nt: TGTGCCATCAGTGGAATAGAGACTGAAGCTTTCTTT
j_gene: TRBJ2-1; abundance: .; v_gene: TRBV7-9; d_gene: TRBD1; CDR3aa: CASSLVGQVNNEQFF; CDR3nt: TGTGCCAGCAGCTTAGTTGGACAGGTTAACAATGAGCAGTTCTTC
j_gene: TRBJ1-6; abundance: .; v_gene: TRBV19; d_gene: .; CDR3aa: CASSPRGLNSGNSPLHF; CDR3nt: TGTGCCAGTAGTCCTCGGGGGTTGAATTCGGGTAATTCACCCCTCCACTTT
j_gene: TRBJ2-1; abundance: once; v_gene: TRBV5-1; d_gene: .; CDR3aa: CASSINSDEQFF; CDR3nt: TGCGCCAGCAGTATTAATTCCGATGAGCAGTTCTTC
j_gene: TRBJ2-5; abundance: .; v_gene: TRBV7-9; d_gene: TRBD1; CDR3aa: CASSQGDRLSETQYF; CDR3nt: TGTGCCAGCAGCCAAGGGGACAGACTTTCGGAGACCCAGTACTTC
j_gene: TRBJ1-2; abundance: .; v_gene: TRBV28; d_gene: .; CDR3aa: CASSSRPSGVGGYTF; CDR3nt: TGTGCCAGCAGTTCGAGACCTTCAGGGGTAGGGGGCTACACCTTC
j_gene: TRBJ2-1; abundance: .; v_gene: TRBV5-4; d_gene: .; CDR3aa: CASSLEGRGNEQFF; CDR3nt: TGTGCCAGCAGCTTGGAGGGCAGGGGCAATGAGCAGTTCTTC
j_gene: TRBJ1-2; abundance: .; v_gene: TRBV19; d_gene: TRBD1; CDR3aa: CASSRDRGNYGYTF; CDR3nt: TGTGCCAGTAGTCGGGACAGGGGGAACTATGGCTACACCTTC
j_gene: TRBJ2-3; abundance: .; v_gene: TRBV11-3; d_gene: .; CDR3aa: CASSSIGQSSTDTQYF; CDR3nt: TGTGCCAGCAGTTCAATCGGACAGTCTAGCACAGATACGCAGTATTTT
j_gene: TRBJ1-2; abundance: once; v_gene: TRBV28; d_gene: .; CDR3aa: CASSSSPGYGYTF; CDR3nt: TGTGCCAGCAGTTCATCCCCAGGGTATGGCTACACCTTC
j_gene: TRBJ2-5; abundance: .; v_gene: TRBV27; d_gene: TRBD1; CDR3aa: CASSSMTGSQETQYF; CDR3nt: TGTGCCAGCAGTTCCATGACAGGGTCCCAAGAGACCCAGTACTTC
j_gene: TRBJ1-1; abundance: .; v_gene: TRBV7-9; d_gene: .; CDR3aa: CASSFYSRATEAFF; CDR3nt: TGTGCCAGCAGCTTTTATAGCAGGGCCACTGAAGCTTTCTTT
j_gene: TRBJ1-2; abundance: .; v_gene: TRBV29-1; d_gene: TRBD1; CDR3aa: CSVEDRQGRYGYTF; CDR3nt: TGCAGCGTTGAAGACCGACAGGGGCGCTATGGCTACACCTTC
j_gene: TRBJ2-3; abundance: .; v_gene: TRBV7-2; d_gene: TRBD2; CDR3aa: CASSLSGRALTDTQYF; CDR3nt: TGTGCCAGCAGCTTGAGCGGGAGGGCCCTCACAGATACGCAGTATTTT
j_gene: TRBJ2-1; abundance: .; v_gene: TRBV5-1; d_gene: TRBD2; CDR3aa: CASSLLAGGQNEQFF; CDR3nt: TGCGCCAGCAGCCTCCTAGCGGGGGGGCAAAATGAGCAGTTCTTC
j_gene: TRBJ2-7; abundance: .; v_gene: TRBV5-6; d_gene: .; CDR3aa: CASSFQNSYEQYF; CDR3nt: TGTGCCAGCAGCTTCCAGAACTCCTACGAGCAGTACTTC